This T cell receptor beta chain was sequenced during a study of identical twins. TCRdb re-analysed the 5' RACE reads in MiXCR, keeping a single row per CDR3 protein. The repertoire holds some 250,000 distinct CDR3 sequences, with around 6.5% as singletons. Deletions cut 5 bases from V and 0 bases from J, with 17 bases between. The CDR3 spans 16 residues. This clonotype was recorded at least ten times. In addition, the sample was reused for a study of T cells expressing NK-cell markers. Per that study: Four of the donors also had these clonotypes leading their CD3+CD56-NKG2C+ fraction.

The TCR originated in a young woman in good health. This chain joins TRBV12-3 or TRBV12-4 and TRBJ2-7; D perhaps matches TRBD1 (6 bases). The specimen sequenced was CD8+ T cells sorted from blood. The CDR3 region has the DNA TGTGCCAGCAGTCCACGGACAGTTGGTCGCTCCTACGAGCAGTACTTC. The encoded protein is CASSPRTVGRSYEQYF.